Below, one TCR beta chain is given with its context. A single record per CDR3 protein comes from TCRdb applying MiXCR to the RACE reads. This sample has about 110,000 distinct CDR3 sequences; 9% to 9.5% occur once, and the top ten carry 2.5% to 3.5%. The V gene's germline CDR1 is SGHTS and CDR2 YDEGEE. Between the trimmed V and J ends, which lost 3 bases and 8 bases, there was a span of 14 bases. CDR3 length equals 14 residues. This entry is derived from a study of human T cells and chemical hapten exposure. Described time point: patch test 2, 6 weeks after DPC sensitization. Described treatment: therapeutic diphenylcyclopropenone sensitization with weekly scalp DPC.

Sequencing used whole blood, obtained in connection with sensitization to the hapten diphenylcyclopropenone (DPC). The rearrangement links TRBV5-8 to TRBJ1-4; D unclear. The TCR sequence derives from a woman between 35 and 50 years old with alopecia areata. Some clones in this sample may be carry-over from other donors' samples. The chain's CDR3 is CASSYIRSREKLFF. In DNA form, the CDR3 reads TGTGCCAGCAGCTACATCAGGTCTCGAGAAAAACTGTTTTTT.